The next 27 T cell receptor beta chains were all read from a single sample in a study of T cells in Graves' hyperthyroidism and ophthalmopathy. Researchers amplified the TCR beta CDR3 regions from RNA transcripts. Carried out on the TCR CDR3, a first-round RT-PCR used the HTBI primer set. TCRdb redid the calling of the multiplex PCR reads with MiXCR, one entry per CDR3 protein. The sample consists of approximately 710,000 distinct CDR3 sequences, approximately 15% of them appearing once. The sequencing sample was made of blood. Receptors originate from a man over 45 with Graves' hyperthyroidism.

This chain connects TRBV18 to TRBJ1-1, with D possibly matching TRBD1 (6 bases). V gave up 6 bases and J gave up 1 base, with 15 bases separating them. The germline CDR1 and CDR2 sequences are KGHSH and LQKENI. The CDR3 is 15 amino acids. The DNA for the CDR3 is TGTGCCAGCTCCGAGAAACAGGGAGGGAACACTGAAGCTTTCTTT. Its translation: CASSEKQGGNTEAFF.

This clonotype was recorded many times. The chain joins TRBV11-2 to TRBJ1-1; D uncertain. Trimming cost V 0 bases and J 6 bases, with 14 bases left between them. Germline values: CDR1 SGHAT, CDR2 FQNNGV. This CDR3 has 15 amino acids. The CDR3 loop reads CASSLDGGLFAEAFF. CDR3 nucleotides: TGTGCCAGCAGCTTAGACGGAGGGCTGTTCGCTGAAGCTTTCTTT.

This chain uses TRBV24-1 with TRBJ2-3; the match to TRBD1 covers 8 bases. Germline CDR1 and CDR2: KGHDR and SFDVKD. CDR3 length: 14 amino acids. V was clipped by 7 bases and J by 3 bases; unmatched bases: 5. CDR3: CATRERTGTDTQYF. In DNA, the CDR3 is TGTGCCACCAGAGAACGGACAGGGACAGATACGCAGTATTTT.

This clonotype was seen more than once but under ten times. The chain links TRBV10-3 to TRBJ2-6, with D possibly matching TRBD1 (6 bases). Germline V CDR1 and CDR2: ENHRY, SYGVKD. V was pared by 4 bases and J by 2 bases, with 12 bases between. This CDR3 has 16 residues. The CDR3 reads CAISAPQGTGANVLTF. In DNA form, the CDR3 reads TGTGCCATCAGTGCCCCACAGGGCACTGGGGCCAACGTCCTGACTTTC.

The chain recombines TRBV18 with TRBJ1-1; D call uncertain. Looked up from germline, CDR1 is KGHSH and CDR2 is LQKENI. Trimming pared 3 bases from V and 1 base from J, leaving 12 bases between. The CDR3 extends over 15 amino acids. CDR3 in amino acids: CASSPMDLPNTEAFF. DNA of the CDR3: TGTGCCAGCTCACCGATGGACCTACCGAACACTGAAGCTTTCTTT.

This chain joins TRBV4-3 and TRBJ2-3; unclear D gene. The germline V gene has CDR1 LGHNA and CDR2 YSLEER. The ends were cut back, 0 bases at V and 2 bases at J, with 15 bases in the middle. This CDR3 spans 17 amino acids. CDR3: CASSQELGSHFTDTQYF. The CDR3 nucleotides are TGCGCCAGCAGCCAAGAGTTGGGCTCGCATTTCACAGATACGCAGTATTTT.

This clonotype was observed a few times. The CDR3 DNA sequence: TGTGCCAGCAGCGACGTACTACTGTACACCGGGGAGCTGTTTTTT. Protein sequence: CASSDVLLYTGELFF. The chain is built from TRBV7-2 and TRBJ2-2; D call uncertain. The germline V gene has CDR1 SGHTA and CDR2 FQGNSA. V was trimmed by 5 bases and J by 3 bases, leaving 13 bases between them. The CDR3 has 15 residues.

This clonotype showed up many times. The chain joins TRBV5-1 to TRBJ2-1; 14 bases line up with TRBD2. CDR3 length equals 15 residues. CDR1 is SGHRS, CDR2 YFSETQ, per germline. V lost 4 bases to trimming and J lost 10 bases; unmatched junction nucleotides: 7. The CDR3 protein is CASSLLGLAGVEQFF. The CDR3 DNA follows: TGCGCCAGCAGCCTATTGGGACTAGCGGGAGTAGAGCAGTTCTTC.

This clonotype occurred a few times. The chain uses TRBV7-3 and TRBJ2-3; D is unclear. Germline CDR1 is SGHTA and CDR2 is FQGTGA. This CDR3 spans 14 amino acids. V gave up 5 bases and J gave up 1 base, with 10 bases separating them. CDR3: CASSQSMGTDTQYF. In DNA form, the CDR3 reads TGTGCCAGCAGCCAATCCATGGGCACAGATACGCAGTATTTT.

The chain carries TRBV4-3 and TRBJ2-1, with D unresolved. V was clipped by 3 bases and J by 0 bases, with 12 bases between them. The CDR3 is 16 amino acids. Per the germline V gene, CDR1 is LGHNA and CDR2 is YSLEER. CDR3 bases: TGCGCCAGCAGCCAGTCCGAGACCAGCTCCTACAATGAGCAGTTCTTC. Protein sequence: CASSQSETSSYNEQFF.

There are a few counts of this clonotype. The chain links TRBV2 to TRBJ2-7; D call uncertain. This CDR3 region has 11 residues. Germline V gene lookup returns CDR1 SNHLY and CDR2 FYNNEI. Trimming took 4 bases from V and 6 from J, leaving 7 bases between them. The CDR3 protein is CASSADGEQYF. The CDR3 DNA is TGTGCCAGCAGTGCGGACGGCGAGCAGTACTTC.

This clonotype was recorded at least ten times. This chain uses TRBV20-1 with TRBJ1-2; the D is unclear. CDR1 is DFQATT, CDR2 SNEGSKA, per germline (reference sequence). Trimming took off 3 bases at V and 7 bases at J, with 18 bases between the two ends. This CDR3 region has 14 residues. CDR3 nucleotide sequence: TGCAGTGCTAGCGAGGGAAATGAAGGACGTGGCTACACCTTC. It is translated as CSASEGNEGRGYTF.

This clonotype was detected once. This rearrangement joins TRBV6-5 to TRBJ2-3, with 8 bases lining up with TRBD1. V gave up 6 bases and J gave up 3 bases; unmatched junction bases: 5. Germline V gives CDR1 MNHEY, CDR2 SVGAGI. The CDR3 is 14 residues long. The CDR3 here is CASRLGQGTDTQYF. The CDR3 DNA follows: TGTGCCAGCAGATTAGGACAGGGTACAGATACGCAGTATTTT.

This rearrangement joins TRBV7-6 to TRBJ1-1; 8 bases are a match to TRBD1. This CDR3 spans 15 amino acids. CDR1 and CDR2 (germline): SGHVS, FNYEAQ. Trimming removed 3 bases from V and 1 base from J; junction bases left unmatched: 4. The CDR3 region has the DNA TGTGCCAGCAGCTTCGACAGGGGTCAGAACACTGAAGCTTTCTTT. This encodes CASSFDRGQNTEAFF. The variable domain in full, completed from reference TRBV7-6 and TRBJ1-1, reads GAGVSQSPRYKVTKRGQDVALRCDPISGHVSLYWYRQALGQGPEFLTYFNYEAQQDKSGLPNDRFSAERPEGSISTLTIQRTEQRDSAMYRCASSFDRGQNTEAFFGQGTRLTVV.

This clonotype came up a few times. This chain uses TRBV25-1 with TRBJ2-2; 8 bases are a match to TRBD1. Losses at the gene ends were 3 bases for V and 5 bases for J; bases not matched to a gene: 8. The CDR3 is made up of 16 amino acids. Germline values: CDR1 MGHDK, CDR2 SYGVNS. The chain's CDR3 is CASSDPRRGRTGELFF. CDR3 DNA sequence: TGTGCCAGCAGTGATCCGCGCAGGGGGCGTACCGGGGAGCTGTTTTTT.

This clonotype was detected many times. This chain joins TRBV7-2 and TRBJ2-1, with 10 nucleotides matching TRBD2. Germline CDR1 is SGHTA and CDR2 is FQGNSA. The V segment lost 4 bases and the J segment 6 bases; nucleotides outside the gene matches: 9. CDR3 length: 16 residues. In nucleotides, the CDR3 is TGTGCCAGCAGCTCGTCGGCTAGCGGGAGCTCCAATGAGCAGTTCTTC. Encoded protein: CASSSSASGSSNEQFF.

This clonotype was counted ten times or more. The gene calls are TRBV3-1 and TRBJ2-5; D gene uncertain. This CDR3 has 14 residues. Trimming cost V 1 base and J 5 bases, with 11 bases left between them. CDR1 and CDR2 from the germline V gene are LGHDT and YNNKEL (reference sequence). CDR3: CASSQGHPRETQYF. Written as DNA, the CDR3 is TGTGCCAGCAGCCAAGGGCACCCTCGGGAGACCCAGTACTTC.

This sequence joins TRBV19 and TRBJ1-4; D is undetermined. From germline, CDR1 is LNHDA and CDR2 SQIVND (reference sequence). Trimming removed 1 base at V and 6 bases at J, with 9 bases between. The CDR3 sequence is 14 residues long. The CDR3 DNA reads TGTGCCAGTAGTATAGGAGTGACGGATGAAAAACTGTTTTTT. Protein sequence: CASSIGVTDEKLFF.

The J gene is TRBJ2-7, the V gene TRBV19, with D perhaps given as TRBD1 or TRBD2 (6 bases each). The CDR3 has 16 amino acids. Looked up from germline, CDR1 is LNHDA and CDR2 is SQIVND (reference sequence). V lost 4 bases and J 2 bases, leaving 18 bases between the germline ends. CDR3: CASSTLRGDGAYEQYF. CDR3 DNA: TGTGCCAGTAGTACCCTTAGGGGGGACGGTGCCTACGAGCAGTACTTC.

This clonotype was counted between two and nine times. The chain combines TRBV18 with TRBJ2-1; either TRBD1 or TRBD2 may fit D (5 bases each). This CDR3 contains 16 residues. The germline CDR1 and CDR2 sequences are KGHSH and LQKENI. V lost 3 bases and J 9 bases, leaving 21 bases between the germline ends. In DNA, the CDR3 is TGTGCCAGCTCACCGACGGCAGGGCAGTCCGAGGGTGAGCAGTTCTTC. Its translation: CASSPTAGQSEGEQFF.

The sample holds many counts of this clonotype. This CDR3 reads CASSPDRGGDQPQHF. The CDR3 DNA reads TGCGCCAGCAGCCCGGACAGGGGAGGGGATCAGCCCCAGCATTTT. The chain carries TRBV5-1 and TRBJ1-5; the match to TRBD1 covers 9 bases. The CDR3 contains 15 residues. Germline loops: CDR1 SGHRS, CDR2 YFSETQ. V lost 4 bases to trimming and J lost 5 bases; unmatched junction nucleotides: 7.

The chain is built from TRBV28 and TRBJ1-2; 9 bases align to TRBD1. CDR1 is MDHEN and CDR2 is SYDVKM in the germline V gene. The trim removed 5 bases at V and 8 bases at J, leaving 18 bases unmatched. The CDR3 is made up of 17 amino acids. CDR3 bases: TGTGCCAGCAGTCTGTACAGGGGGCGAACAAGCCCTGGGGGCTACACCTTC. Translation gives CASSLYRGRTSPGGYTF.

V gene TRBV3-1 combines with J gene TRBJ1-5; D is possibly TRBD1 (6 bases). The CDR3 covers 17 residues. In germline, CDR1 is LGHDT, CDR2 YNNKEL (reference sequence). The V gene lost 1 base and the J gene lost 6 bases, with 19 bases spanning the gap. The CDR3 coding sequence is TGTGCCAGCAGCCAAGTTGAACCGGGGGCGGGAAGTCAGCCCCAGCATTTT. This codes for CASSQVEPGAGSQPQHF.

This clonotype was observed once. V gene TRBV6-2 or TRBV6-3 combines with J gene TRBJ2-6; D is unresolved. V was trimmed by 4 bases and J by 2 bases, leaving 9 bases between them. CDR1 is MNHEY and CDR2 is SVGEGT in the germline V gene. CDR3 length equals 15 residues. The CDR3 coding sequence is TGTGCCAGCAGTTCCCGGACGGCTGGGGCCAACGTCCTGACTTTC. Translated: CASSSRTAGANVLTF.

The gene calls are TRBV7-2 and TRBJ1-2; 7 nucleotides line up with TRBD1. This CDR3 contains 17 residues. The trim removed 1 base at V and 6 bases at J, leaving 14 bases unmatched. Germline V gives CDR1 SGHTA, CDR2 FQGNSA. This chain's CDR3 is CASSLVNLQGIKDGYTF. The CDR3 DNA is TGTGCCAGCAGCTTAGTCAATCTACAGGGGATAAAGGATGGCTACACCTTC. The full variable domain, completed using reference TRBV7-2 and TRBJ1-2, is GAGVSQSPSNKVTEKGKDVELRCDPISGHTALYWYRQSLGQGLEFLIYFQGNSAPDKSGLPSDRFSAERTGGSVSTLTIQRTQQEDSAVYLCASSLVNLQGIKDGYTFGSGTRLTVV.

The chain couples TRBV4-2 to TRBJ2-7, with 11 positions matching TRBD1. This CDR3 comprises 16 residues. CDR1 and CDR2 (germline): LGHNA, YNFKEQ. V lost 1 base to trimming and J lost 6 bases; unmatched junction nucleotides: 8. Here the CDR3 DNA reads TGTGCCAGCAGCCAAGTCAATTGGGACAGGGGGACCGAGCAGTACTTC. Amino acid sequence: CASSQVNWDRGTEQYF.

The chain recombines TRBV19 with TRBJ1-2, with TRBD1 matching over 7 bases. Per germline, CDR1 LNHDA and CDR2 SQIVND (reference sequence). The CDR3 sequence is 13 residues long. V gave up 3 bases and J gave up 7 bases; unmatched junction bases: 5. CDR3 coding DNA: TGTGCCAGTAGTATGACAGGGAATTCTGGCTACACCTTC. It encodes CASSMTGNSGYTF.